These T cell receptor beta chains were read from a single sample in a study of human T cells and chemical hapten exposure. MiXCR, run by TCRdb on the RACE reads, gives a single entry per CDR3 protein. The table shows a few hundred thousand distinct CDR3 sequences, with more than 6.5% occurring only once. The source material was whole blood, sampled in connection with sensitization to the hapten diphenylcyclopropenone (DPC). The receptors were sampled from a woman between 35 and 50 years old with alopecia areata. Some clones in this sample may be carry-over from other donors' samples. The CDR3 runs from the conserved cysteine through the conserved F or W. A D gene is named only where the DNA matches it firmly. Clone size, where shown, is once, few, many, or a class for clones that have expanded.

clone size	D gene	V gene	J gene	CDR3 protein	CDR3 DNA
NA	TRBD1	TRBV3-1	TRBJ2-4	CASSQSTGGIVANNIQYF	TGTGCCAGCAGCCAATCGACAGGGGGGATTGTAGCCAATAACATTCAGTACTTC
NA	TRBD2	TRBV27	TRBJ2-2	CASTKRPPGGANWNTGELFF	TGTGCCAGCACCAAACGCCCCCCGGGAGGCGCCAACTGGAACACCGGGGAGCTGTTTTTT
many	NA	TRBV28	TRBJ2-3	CASSLLSQADTQYF	TGTGCCAGCAGTTTACTATCCCAGGCAGATACGCAGTATTTT
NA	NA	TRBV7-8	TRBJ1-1	CASSSNVGFPEAFF	TGTGCCAGCAGCTCAAACGTCGGGTTCCCTGAAGCTTTCTTT
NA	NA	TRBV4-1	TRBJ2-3	CASSQRGPPDGDTDTQYF	TGCGCCAGCAGCCAGCGGGGTCCCCCCGACGGGGACACAGATACGCAGTATTTT
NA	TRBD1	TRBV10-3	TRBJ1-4	CAISGGQGASGNEKLFF	TGTGCCATCAGTGGGGGACAGGGGGCTTCTGGTAATGAAAAACTGTTTTTT
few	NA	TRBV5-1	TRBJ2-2	CASAVGSNTGELFF	TGCGCCAGCGCAGTAGGGTCCAACACCGGGGAGCTGTTTTTT
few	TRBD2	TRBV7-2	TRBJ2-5	CASSLISSGLQETQYF	TGTGCCAGCAGCTTAATTTCTAGCGGGCTACAAGAGACCCAGTACTTC
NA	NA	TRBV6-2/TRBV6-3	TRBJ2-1	CASSASVGPSYNEQFF	TGTGCCAGCAGTGCCTCCGTAGGGCCCTCCTACAATGAGCAGTTCTTC
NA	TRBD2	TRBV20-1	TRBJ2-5	CSALSSKAGGVAETQYF	TGCAGTGCTCTATCTTCGAAGGCGGGAGGGGTTGCAGAGACCCAGTACTTC
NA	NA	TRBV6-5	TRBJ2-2	CAKPQWGELFF	TGTGCCAAGCCTCAGTGGGGGGAGCTGTTTTTT
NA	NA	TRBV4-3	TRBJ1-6	CASSQDRGAAYGSPLHF	TGCGCCAGCAGCCAAGATCGGGGGGCCGCCTACGGGTCACCCCTCCACTTT
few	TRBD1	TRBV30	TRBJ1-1	CAWSAWGQGAEAFF	TGTGCCTGGAGCGCGTGGGGACAGGGCGCTGAAGCTTTCTTT
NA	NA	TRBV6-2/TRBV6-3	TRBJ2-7	CASSSLLYEQYF	TGTGCCAGCAGTTCCCTCCTCTACGAGCAGTACTTC
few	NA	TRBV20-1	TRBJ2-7	CSATTRAAYEQYF	TGCAGTGCTACGACTAGGGCAGCCTACGAGCAGTACTTC
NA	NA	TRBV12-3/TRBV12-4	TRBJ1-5	CASSKGGGGLQPQHF	TGTGCCAGCAGCAAAGGGGGGGGAGGCCTTCAGCCCCAGCATTTT
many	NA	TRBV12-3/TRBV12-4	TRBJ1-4	CASSLDATNEKLFF	TGTGCCAGCAGTTTAGATGCAACTAATGAAAAACTGTTTTTT
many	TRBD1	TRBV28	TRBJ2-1	CASSSPGTGTHNEQFF	TGTGCCAGCAGTTCCCCCGGGACAGGGACCCACAATGAGCAGTTCTTC
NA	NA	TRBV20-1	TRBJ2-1	CSARWDNEQFF	TGCAGTGCTAGATGGGATAATGAGCAGTTCTTC
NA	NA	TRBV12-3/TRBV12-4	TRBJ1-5	CASSLGAERAQHF	TGTGCCAGCAGTTTGGGGGCCGAGAGGGCCCAGCATTTT
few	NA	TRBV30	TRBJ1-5	CAWSENSNQPQHF	TGTGCCTGGAGTGAGAATAGCAATCAGCCCCAGCATTTT
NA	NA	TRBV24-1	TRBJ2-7	CATSTSTSDYEQYF	TGTGCCACCAGTACTAGCACGTCGGACTACGAGCAGTACTTC
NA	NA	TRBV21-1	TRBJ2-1	CASSKVQGTGTANEQFF	TGTGCCAGCAGCAAAGTGCAGGGGACAGGGACGGCAAATGAGCAGTTCTTC
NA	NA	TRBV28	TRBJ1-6	CASTIAGRSPLHF	TGTGCCAGCACCATTGCGGGGAGGTCACCCCTCCACTTT
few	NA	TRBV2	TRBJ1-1	CASGGQMNTEAFF	TGTGCCAGCGGTGGACAAATGAACACTGAAGCTTTCTTT
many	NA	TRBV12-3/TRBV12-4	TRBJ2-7	CASSFGSRHGEQYF	TGTGCCAGCAGTTTCGGGTCCCGGCACGGCGAGCAGTACTTC
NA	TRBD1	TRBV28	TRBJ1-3	CASSLSVRGLTFGNTIYF	TGTGCCAGCAGTTTATCGGTCAGGGGGCTTACGTTTGGAAACACCATATATTTT
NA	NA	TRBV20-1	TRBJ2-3	CSADRDTDTDTQYF	TGCAGTGCTGACCGGGACACAGACACAGATACGCAGTATTTT
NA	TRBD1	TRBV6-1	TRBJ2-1	CAGRIGTGGHNEQFF	TGTGCCGGTCGAATCGGGACAGGGGGACACAATGAGCAGTTCTTC
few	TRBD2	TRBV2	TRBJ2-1	CASSAQTSGTGADEQFF	TGTGCCAGCAGTGCCCAGACTAGCGGGACCGGGGCCGATGAGCAGTTCTTC
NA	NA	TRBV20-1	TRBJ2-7	CSGQMGSNNYEQYF	TGCAGCGGCCAGATGGGAAGTAATAACTACGAGCAGTACTTC
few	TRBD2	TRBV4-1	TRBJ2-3	CASSQEGRGDTQYF	TGCGCCAGCAGCCAAGAAGGGCGGGGGGATACGCAGTATTTT
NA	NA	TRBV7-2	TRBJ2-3	CASSQGPVFSPDTQYF	TGTGCCAGCAGCCAGGGGCCCGTATTTAGTCCAGATACGCAGTATTTT
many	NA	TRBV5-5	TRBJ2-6	CASSLTGTGANVLTF	TGTGCCAGCAGCCTGACAGGCACTGGGGCCAACGTCCTGACTTTC
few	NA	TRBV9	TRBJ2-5	CASSVGHMGQETQYF	TGTGCCAGCAGCGTAGGTCACATGGGACAAGAGACCCAGTACTTC
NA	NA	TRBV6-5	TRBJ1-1	CASSYTGANTEAFF	TGTGCCAGCAGTTACACGGGGGCGAACACTGAAGCTTTCTTT
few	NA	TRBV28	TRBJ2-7	CASSLDRTIGEQYF	TGTGCCAGCAGTTTGGACCGGACTATTGGCGAGCAGTACTTC
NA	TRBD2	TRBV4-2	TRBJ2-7	CASSPLAGGKHEQYF	TGTGCCAGCAGCCCGTTAGCGGGAGGGAAGCACGAGCAGTACTTC
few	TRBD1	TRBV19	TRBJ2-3	CASSTITGVTDTQYF	TGTGCCAGTAGTACCATAACAGGGGTGACAGATACGCAGTATTTT
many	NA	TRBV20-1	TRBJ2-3	CSALGVLANTDTQYF	TGCAGTGCTCTCGGCGTCCTAGCGAATACAGATACGCAGTATTTT
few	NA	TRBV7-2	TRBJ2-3	CASSLFSATSTDTQYF	TGTGCCAGCAGCTTATTCTCGGCGACTAGCACAGATACGCAGTATTTT
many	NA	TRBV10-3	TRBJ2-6	CAISEQGSGANVLTF	TGTGCCATCAGTGAGCAGGGCTCTGGGGCCAACGTCCTGACTTTC
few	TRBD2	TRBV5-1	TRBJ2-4	CASSHTTSGRGNIQYF	TGCGCCAGCAGCCACACTACTAGCGGGAGGGGGAACATTCAGTACTTC
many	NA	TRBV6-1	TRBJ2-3	CASSPPRDLDTQYF	TGTGCCAGCAGTCCCCCGCGGGACTTGGATACGCAGTATTTT
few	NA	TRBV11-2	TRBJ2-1	CASSSARGPYNEQFF	TGTGCCAGCAGCTCCGCCCGCGGGCCTTACAATGAGCAGTTCTTC
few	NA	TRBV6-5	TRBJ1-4	CASSLTGRATEKLFF	TGTGCCAGCAGTCTCACAGGGCGGGCGACGGAAAAACTGTTTTTT
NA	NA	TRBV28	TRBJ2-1	CASGESGTNEQFF	TGTGCCAGCGGGGAGTCAGGGACGAATGAGCAGTTCTTC